This entry describes one TCR beta chain. What it recognizes is unknown. Profiling relied on immunoSEQ multiplex PCR, and the TCRdb table lists in-frame clones only, not all of them. The data contain fewer than 1 million clones, approximately 97% of them singletons. These data originate in a study of shared clonotypes between healthy human individuals. Study-level points and caveats: Of the naive CD4 clonotypes, around 4.8% were shared across several donors.

Terminally differentiated effector memory CD45RA+ cells were excluded from the naive CD8 cells, which were CD45RO-negative and positively selected for CCR7. Recent vaccinations or acute infections were absent in the healthy HIV-negative adult donors. The TCR sequence derives from a man aged 25 to 40 in good health. Sample: naive CD8+ T cells sorted from blood.

CDR3 in amino acids: CASSVTGTGTWETQYF. CDR3 sequence (DNA): TGTGCCAGCAGCGTTACCGGGACAGGCACGTGGGAGACCCAGTACTTC. The chain is built from TRBV7-9 and TRBJ2-5; 8 nucleotides match TRBD1. Trimming took 5 bases from V and 5 from J; bases not matched to a gene: 13. Germline V CDR1 and CDR2: SEHNR, FQNEAQ (reference sequence). The length of the CDR3 is 16 residues.